One sample yielded the 32 T cell receptor beta chains listed below, sequenced in a study of blood T cell repertoires in COVID-19. The assay was immunoSEQ multiplex PCR, and TCRdb's table has in-frame clones only and misses some. The sample contains about 93,000 clones, approximately 90% of which appear only once. What was sequenced was peripheral blood. The source is a man aged 45 to 65 with acute or convalescent COVID-19.

This clone was seen once. The chain recombines TRBV9 with TRBJ2-5; 10 bases fit TRBD1. Germline values: CDR1 SGDLS, CDR2 YYNGEE. The CDR3 covers 14 residues. The J segment lost 4 bases and the V segment lost 4 bases, leaving 4 bases of the junction unmatched. The CDR3 region has the DNA TGTGCCAGCAGCCCTCGACAGGGGGCAGAGACCCAGTACTTC. Its protein product is CASSPRQGAETQYF.

This rearrangement joins TRBV3-1 (or the pseudogene TRBV3-2) to TRBJ2-2; TRBD1 matches at 12 bases. V shed 4 bases, J shed 3 bases, and the junction held 12 bases outside the gene matches. From germline, CDR1 is LGHDT and CDR2 YNNKEL (reference sequence). The CDR3 has 19 residues. The CDR3 DNA reads TGTGCCAGCAGCCTCGCAAGGGACAGGGGGCTCCCCTACACCGGGGAGCTGTTTTTT. Translated: CASSLARDRGLPYTGELFF.

The chain carries TRBV21-1 and TRBJ2-1; TRBD1, the table's D call, was not compared with the DNA. TRBV21-1 is termed a pseudogene. CDR3 length equals 15 residues. CDR3 bases: TGTGCCAGCAGCGGGCCTTCATGGTCGGAAGATGAGCAGTTCTTC. It translates to CASSGPSWSEDEQFF.

The chain links TRBV5-5 to TRBJ2-7, with D uncertain. CDR1 is SGHKS and CDR2 is YYEKEE in the germline V gene (reference sequence). The CDR3 extends over 13 amino acids. V lost 0 bases and J 7 bases, leaving 11 bases between the germline ends. CDR3 amino acids: CASSLAHSGEQYV. The CDR3, as DNA: TGTGCCAGCAGCTTGGCTCACAGTGGAGAGCAGTACGTC.

The chain carries TRBV13 and TRBJ1-2; D ambiguous. Germline loops: CDR1 PRHDT, CDR2 FYEKMQ (reference sequence). V lost 5 bases, J lost 3 bases, and 16 bases lay in between. There are 15 residues in the CDR3. CDR3: CASSLRSSGDYGYTF. In DNA form, the CDR3 reads TGTGCCAGCAGCCTCCGAAGTTCCGGAGACTATGGCTACACCTTC. Full variable domain (outside the CDR3, taken from reference TRBV13 and TRBJ1-2): AAGVIQSPRHLIKEKRETATLKCYPIPRHDTVYWYQQGPGQDPQFLISFYEKMQSDKGSIPDRFSAQQFSDYHSELNMSSLELGDSALYFCASSLRSSGDYGYTFGSGTRLTVV.

This chain connects TRBV28 to TRBJ1-2, with D possibly TRBD1 on 5 matching bases. The CDR3 has 16 residues. Trimming removed 5 bases at V and 7 bases at J, with 23 bases between. CDR1 MDHEN and CDR2 SYDVKM come from the germline V gene. CDR3 protein: CASSQPGLLEAPGYTF. CDR3 coding DNA: TGTGCCAGCAGTCAGCCGGGACTCCTGGAAGCCCCTGGCTACACCTTC.

The chain is built from TRBV6-5 and TRBJ2-3; the D is unclear. Deletions cut 2 bases from V and 4 bases from J, with 10 bases between. The CDR3 extends over 14 amino acids. Germline V gives CDR1 MNHEY, CDR2 SVGAGI. As DNA, the CDR3 is TGTGCCAGCAGTTACCCCCCTATAGCAGATACGCAGTATTTT. Protein: CASSYPPIADTQYF.

V and J are TRBV11-2 and TRBJ1-2; D not certain. The CDR3 sequence is 12 residues long. With 4 bases removed from V and 2 bases from J, the gap between germline ends came to 5 bases. The germline V gene encodes CDR1 SGHAT and CDR2 FQNNGV. The CDR3, as DNA: TGTGCCAGCAGCTCCCCGAACTATGGCTACACCTTC. Translated, it gives CASSSPNYGYTF.

The genes are TRBV19 and TRBJ1-2; 11 bases map to TRBD1. Germline V gene sequence: CDR1 LNHDA, CDR2 SQIVND (reference sequence). The ends lost 11 bases at V and 5 bases at J; junction bases unmatched: 10. CDR3 size: 14 residues. CDR3 nucleotide sequence: TGTGCCTCAAACCGGGGACAGGGGGTATATGGCTACACCTTC. It codes for CASNRGQGVYGYTF. Combining the CDR3 with reference TRBV19 and TRBJ1-2 gives the whole variable domain DGGITQSPKYLFRKEGQNVTLSCEQNLNHDAMYWYRQDPGQGLRLIYYSQIVNDFQKGDIAEGYSVSREKKESFPLTVTSAQKNPTAFYLCASNRGQGVYGYTFGSGTRLTVV.

The chain combines TRBV2 with TRBJ1-1; tentatively, D is TRBD1 (5 bases). The V gene's germline CDR1 is SNHLY and CDR2 FYNNEI. V lost 4 bases and J 4 bases, leaving 13 bases between the germline ends. The CDR3 runs to 14 residues. The CDR3 is CASSAREGFTEAFF. In DNA form, the CDR3 reads TGTGCCAGCAGTGCGCGGGAGGGGTTCACTGAAGCTTTCTTT.

The J gene is TRBJ1-5, the V gene TRBV19; tentatively, D is TRBD1 (6 bases). CDR1 is LNHDA and CDR2 is SQIVND in the germline V gene (reference sequence). Trimming cost V 8 bases and J 6 bases, with 11 bases left between them. The CDR3 is made up of 12 amino acids. CDR3 in DNA: TGTGCCAGTTCACAGGGTGGTCAGCCCCAGCATTTT. Its protein product is CASSQGGQPQHF. The variable domain in full, with the rest retrieved from reference TRBV19 and TRBJ1-5, is DGGITQSPKYLFRKEGQNVTLSCEQNLNHDAMYWYRQDPGQGLRLIYYSQIVNDFQKGDIAEGYSVSREKKESFPLTVTSAQKNPTAFYLCASSQGGQPQHFGDGTRLSIL.

Only one count was recorded for this clone. V usage is TRBV7-9 and J usage is TRBJ1-4; TRBD1 agrees at 7 bases. CDR1 and CDR2 from the germline V gene are SEHNR and FQNEAQ (reference sequence). The ends lost 8 bases at V and 5 bases at J; junction bases unmatched: 11. This CDR3 spans 15 amino acids. The CDR3 reads CASGKGETGNEKLFF. CDR3 DNA sequence: TGTGCCAGCGGGAAAGGGGAGACAGGGAATGAAAAACTGTTTTTT.

This clone has a single count. The chain has TRBV4-3 and TRBJ2-1; D not resolved. Germline-derived CDR1 and CDR2 are LGHNA and YSLEER. V was clipped by 0 bases and J by 0 bases, with 6 bases between them. The CDR3 runs 15 residues. CDR3 amino acids: CASSQDRSSYNEQFF. The CDR3 bases are TGCGCCAGCAGCCAAGATCGGAGCTCCTACAATGAGCAGTTCTTC.

This clone was seen a few times. This rearrangement joins TRBV15 to TRBJ2-6; a weak D match, TRBD2 (5 bases). This CDR3 has 16 residues. The germline V gene has CDR1 LNHNV and CDR2 YYDKDF (reference sequence). V was pared by 1 base and J by 0 bases, with 7 bases between. CDR3 DNA: TGTGCCACCAGCAGAGGAGGGCCCTCTGGGGCCAACGTCCTGACTTTC. It codes for CATSRGGPSGANVLTF.

CDR3 sequence (DNA): TGTGCCAGCAGCCAAGATGTAGCGGGGGCGGAGCAGTTCTTC. Amino acids: CASSQDVAGAEQFF. The chain couples TRBV4-2 to TRBJ2-1, with TRBD2 identical over 9 bases. The germline V gene has CDR1 LGHNA and CDR2 YNFKEQ. The trim removed 0 bases at V and 10 bases at J, leaving 4 bases unmatched. This CDR3 region has 14 residues.

The chain couples TRBV18 to TRBJ1-2, with 8 positions matching TRBD1. Unmatched junction bases numbered 9, after V lost 6 bases and J lost 3 bases. The CDR3 contains 15 residues. Germline loops: CDR1 KGHSH, CDR2 LQKENI. CDR3 in DNA: TGTGCCAGCTCGTCACAGGGGGTGATCGACTATGGCTACACCTTC. Translated: CASSSQGVIDYGYTF.

This chain links TRBV7-9 with TRBJ2-5; perhaps TRBD2 as D (5 bases). Between the trimmed V and J ends, which lost 5 bases and 1 base, there was a span of 11 bases. CDR3 length: 14 residues. The germline gives CDR1 SEHNR, CDR2 FQNEAQ (reference sequence). DNA of the CDR3: TGTGCCAGCAGCGAGACTACCGCCCAAGAGACCCAGTACTTC. Translation gives CASSETTAQETQYF. The full variable domain, its missing parts supplied by reference TRBV7-9 and TRBJ2-5, is DTGVSQNPRHKITKRGQNVTFRCDPISEHNRLYWYRQTLGQGPEFLTYFQNEAQLEKSRLLSDRFSAERPKGSFSTLEIQRTEQGDSAMYLCASSETTAQETQYFGPGTRLLVL.

As for this clone: A read error may account for a junction end that differs from germline. The J gene is TRBJ1-6, the V gene TRBV6-6; TRBD1 matches 10 bases. This CDR3 spans 14 amino acids. Germline V CDR1 and CDR2: MNHNY, SVGAGI (reference sequence). This CDR3 is CASKTDRGLSPLYF. DNA of the CDR3: TGTGCCAGCAAAACCGACAGGGGGCTTTCACCCCTCTACTTT.

The V call is TRBV30, the J call TRBJ1-4, with D perhaps matching TRBD1 (6 bases). Germline V gives CDR1 GTSNPN, CDR2 SVGIG (reference sequence). The CDR3 loop spans 13 amino acids. Trimming cost V 6 bases and J 7 bases, with 15 bases left between them. CDR3 DNA sequence: TGTGCCTGCGAAACAGGGCCCGGTGAAAAACTGTTTTTT. This gives the protein CACETGPGEKLFF.

CDR3 region: CASSRQKDTEAFF. DNA of the CDR3: TGTGCCAGTAGCAGGCAAAAGGACACTGAAGCTTTCTTT. V usage is TRBV19 and J usage is TRBJ1-1; D remains ambiguous. Trimming stripped 6 bases from V and 3 bases from J, with 11 bases between. Germline V CDR1 and CDR2: LNHDA, SQIVND (reference sequence). This CDR3 comprises 13 residues.

The gene calls are TRBV5-6 and TRBJ2-7, with 8 bases identical to TRBD1. V lost 3 bases and J lost 3; bases outside the gene matches: 17. The CDR3 runs to 18 residues. Germline V gene sequence: CDR1 SGHDT, CDR2 YYEEEE. The CDR3 sequence: CASSSVRQGTLSIYEQYV. The CDR3 nucleotides read TGTGCCAGCAGCTCCGTAAGACAGGGGACCTTATCAATCTACGAGCAGTACGTC.

The chain links TRBV5-5 to TRBJ2-1, with a tentative D call TRBD1 (5 bases). V was clipped by 0 bases and J by 6 bases, with 10 bases between them. The CDR3 is 14 amino acids. Germline values: CDR1 SGHKS, CDR2 YYEKEE (reference sequence). Here the CDR3 reads CASSLVSDINEQFF. For the CDR3, the DNA is TGTGCCAGCAGCTTGGTGTCGGACATCAATGAGCAGTTCTTC.

The gene calls are TRBV6-5 and TRBJ2-7, with 9 positions matching TRBD1. Trimming took 6 bases from V and 0 from J; bases not matched to a gene: 3. This CDR3 contains 14 residues. Germline V gene data show CDR1 as MNHEY and CDR2 as SVGAGI. The CDR3 sequence is CASSRTGVSYEQYF. The DNA of the CDR3 is TGTGCCAGCAGCAGGACAGGGGTCTCCTACGAGCAGTACTTC.

The CDR3 sequence: CASSLGPGESYEQYF. The DNA of the CDR3 is TGTGCCAGCAGCTTAGGGCCAGGGGAATCCTACGAGCAGTACTTC. The genes are TRBV7-6 and TRBJ2-7; weak D call: TRBD1 (6 bases). Germline CDR1 SGHVS, CDR2 FNYEAQ. Trimming left V 1 base short and J 1 base short, with 11 bases between. CDR3 length: 15 amino acids.

This sequence joins TRBV4-1 and TRBJ1-5, with D perhaps TRBD1 (6 bases). Trimming cost V 4 bases and J 2 bases, with 6 bases left between them. The germline V gene encodes CDR1 MGHRA and CDR2 YSYEKL. The CDR3 has 13 residues. In DNA form, the CDR3 reads TGCGCCAGCAGCCGACAGGGCAATCAGCCCCAGCATTTT. Amino acids: CASSRQGNQPQHF.

This clone was recorded a few times. CDR3 coding DNA: TGTGCCAGCAGCGCTCGGACAGGGGAAGGCTCACCCCTCCACTTT. Its protein product is CASSARTGEGSPLHF. This chain uses TRBV7-3 with TRBJ1-6, with TRBD1 matching 9 bases. Germline CDR1 SGHTA, CDR2 FQGTGA. J gave up 10 bases and V 5 bases, and 9 bases lay outside the gene matches. The CDR3 is 15 residues long.

The DNA of the CDR3 is TGTGCCAGTAGTAAGACCGGGACAGGGACCTACGAGCAGTACTTC. Translated, it gives CASSKTGTGTYEQYF. The rearrangement links TRBV19 to TRBJ2-7; TRBD1 aligns across 9 bases. V lost 4 bases and J lost 2; bases outside the gene matches: 6. Germline CDR1 is LNHDA and CDR2 is SQIVND (reference sequence). The CDR3 length is 15 residues.

This chain joins TRBV9 and TRBJ1-4; the D gene is possibly TRBD1 (5 bases). Germline lookup yields CDR1 SGDLS and CDR2 YYNGEE. V gave up 0 bases and J gave up 7 bases, with 13 bases separating them. The CDR3 sequence is 15 residues long. CDR3 DNA sequence: TGTGCCAGCAGCGTAGAGGGAGGGGCTAGTGAAAAACTGTTTTTT. It translates to CASSVEGGASEKLFF.

The chain is built from TRBV2 and TRBJ2-3, with D tentatively TRBD2 (6 bases). Trimming removed 8 bases from V and 3 bases from J, with 15 bases in between. Germline V CDR1 and CDR2: SNHLY, FYNNEI. The CDR3 consists of 14 residues. The CDR3 DNA sequence: TGTGCCAGCCGACTCGGGAGTAGAACAGATACGCAGTATTTT. This encodes CASRLGSRTDTQYF.

Concerning this clone: Compared with germline, one end of the junction differs, possibly owing to a read error. This rearrangement joins TRBV6-1 to TRBJ1-1; the D is unclear. The CDR3 contains 13 residues. Germline V gene data show CDR1 as MNHNS and CDR2 as SASEGT. CDR3 amino acids: CASSQARITEAFF. The CDR3 nucleotides are TGTGCCAGCAGTCAAGCGCGTATAACTGAAGCTTTCTTT.

V is TRBV6-5 and J is TRBJ1-1, with D uncertain. Germline values: CDR1 MNHEY, CDR2 SVGAGI. The CDR3 is 13 amino acids. Trimming took off 6 bases at V and 1 base at J, with 9 bases between the two ends. The CDR3 nucleotides read TGTGCCAGCAGGATACAGCAGAACACTGAAGCTTTCTTT. Amino acid sequence: CASRIQQNTEAFF.

CDR3 region: CASSLGGSPSSPLHF. CDR3 nucleotides: TGTGCCAGCAGCTTGGGGGGTAGTCCCAGTTCACCCCTCCACTTT. This chain connects TRBV7-9 to TRBJ1-6; TRBD1 is a possible D gene (5 bases). CDR3 length: 15 amino acids. The germline gives CDR1 SEHNR, CDR2 FQNEAQ (reference sequence). The ends were cut back, 3 bases at V and 9 bases at J, with 15 bases in the middle.